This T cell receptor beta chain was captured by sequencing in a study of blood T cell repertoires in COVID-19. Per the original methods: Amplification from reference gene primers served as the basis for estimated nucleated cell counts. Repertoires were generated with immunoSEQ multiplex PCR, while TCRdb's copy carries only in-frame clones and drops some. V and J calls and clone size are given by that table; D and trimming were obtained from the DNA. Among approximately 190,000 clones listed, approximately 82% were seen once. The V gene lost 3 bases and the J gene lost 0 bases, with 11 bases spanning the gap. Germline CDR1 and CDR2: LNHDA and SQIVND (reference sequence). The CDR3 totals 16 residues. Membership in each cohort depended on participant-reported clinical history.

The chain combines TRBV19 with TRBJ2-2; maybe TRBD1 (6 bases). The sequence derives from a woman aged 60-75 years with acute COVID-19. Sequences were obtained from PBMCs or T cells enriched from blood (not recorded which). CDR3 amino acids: CASSIVGAANTGELFF. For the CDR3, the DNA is TGTGCCAGTAGTATTGTGGGGGCCGCGAACACCGGGGAGCTGTTTTTT.